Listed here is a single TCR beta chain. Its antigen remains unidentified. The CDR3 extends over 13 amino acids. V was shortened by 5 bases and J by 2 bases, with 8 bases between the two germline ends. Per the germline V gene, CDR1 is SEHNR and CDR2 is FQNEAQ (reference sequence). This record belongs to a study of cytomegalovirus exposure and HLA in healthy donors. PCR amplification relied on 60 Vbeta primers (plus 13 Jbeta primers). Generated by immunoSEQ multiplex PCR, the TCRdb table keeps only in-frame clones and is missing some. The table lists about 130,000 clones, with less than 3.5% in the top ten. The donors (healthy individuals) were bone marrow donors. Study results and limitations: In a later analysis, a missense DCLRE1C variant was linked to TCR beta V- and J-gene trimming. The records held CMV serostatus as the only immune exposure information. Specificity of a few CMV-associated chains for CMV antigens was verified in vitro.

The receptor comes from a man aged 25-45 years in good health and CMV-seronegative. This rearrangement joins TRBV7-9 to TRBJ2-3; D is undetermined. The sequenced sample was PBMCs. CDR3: CASSDGVTDTQYF. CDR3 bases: TGTGCCAGCAGCGATGGAGTCACAGATACGCAGTATTTT.